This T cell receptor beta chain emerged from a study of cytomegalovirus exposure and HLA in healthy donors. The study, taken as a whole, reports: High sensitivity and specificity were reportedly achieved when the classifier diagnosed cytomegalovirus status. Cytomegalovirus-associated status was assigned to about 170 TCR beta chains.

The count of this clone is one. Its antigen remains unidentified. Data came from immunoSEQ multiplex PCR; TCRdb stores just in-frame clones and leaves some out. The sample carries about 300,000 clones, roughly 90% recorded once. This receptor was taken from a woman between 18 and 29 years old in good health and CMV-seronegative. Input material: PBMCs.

The CDR3, as DNA: TGTGCCAGCAGCTTACCGGGACAGGGGAATGAAAAACTGTTTTTT. This codes for CASSLPGQGNEKLFF. The rearrangement joins TRBV7-9 to TRBJ1-4, with 10 bases that match TRBD1. This CDR3 is 15 amino acids long. Germline CDR1 is SEHNR and CDR2 is FQNEAQ (reference sequence). The V and J ends lost 2 bases and 5 bases, in that order; junction bases with no gene match: 2. The whole variable domain, filled in from reference TRBV7-9 and TRBJ1-4, reads DTGVSQNPRHKITKRGQNVTFRCDPISEHNRLYWYRQTLGQGPEFLTYFQNEAQLEKSRLLSDRFSAERPKGSFSTLEIQRTEQGDSAMYLCASSLPGQGNEKLFFGSGTQLSVL.